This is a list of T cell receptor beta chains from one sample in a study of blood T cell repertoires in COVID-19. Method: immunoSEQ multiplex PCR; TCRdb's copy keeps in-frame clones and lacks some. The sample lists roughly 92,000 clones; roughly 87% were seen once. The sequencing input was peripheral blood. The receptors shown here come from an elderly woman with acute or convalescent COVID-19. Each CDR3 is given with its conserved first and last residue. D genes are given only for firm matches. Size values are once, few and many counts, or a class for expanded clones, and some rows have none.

TGTGCCAGTAGTATAGTGGGGACAACCTACGAGCAGTACTTC CASSIVGTTYEQYF - TRBJ2-7 - TRBV19
TGTGCCAGCAGTTCCCAGGGGACGGAGACCCAGTACTTC CASSSQGTETQYF - TRBJ2-5 - TRBV12-3/TRBV12-4
TGTGCCAGCACTGGGGCCCCAGGGCAATTTTACTCACCCCTCCACTTT CASTGAPGQFYSPLHF - TRBJ1-6 - TRBV27
TGTGCAACACGGGGTTTGAACACTGAAGCTTTCTTT CATRGLNTEAFF - TRBJ1-1 - TRBV18
TGTGCCAGCGGCAGCTCCAGGGCTCCTGAAGCTTTCTTT CASGSSRAPEAFF - TRBJ1-1 - TRBV12-3/TRBV12-4
TGTGCCAGCTCAACAAATGGCCGGGGCCAAGAGACCCAGTACTTC CASSTNGRGQETQYF - TRBJ2-5 - TRBV18
TGTGCCAGTAGTATTCAGGTCTCCTACGAGCAGTACTTC CASSIQVSYEQYF - TRBJ2-7 - TRBV19
TGTGCCAGCAGCCGACAGGGCACAGATACGCAGTATTTT CASSRQGTDTQYF - TRBJ2-3 once TRBV2
TGTGCCAGCAGCCAAGAAAGTGACAGGGGGATTGGCTACACCTTC CASSQESDRGIGYTF TRBD1 TRBJ1-2 few TRBV4-2
TGTGCCGGACGATACCGGGACAGGGGTGGGGACACCATATATTTT CAGRYRDRGGDTIYF TRBD1 TRBJ1-3 - TRBV30
TGTGCCAGCAGCGTACAGGGAGGTACTGAAGCTTTCTTT CASSVQGGTEAFF - TRBJ1-1 - TRBV9
TGTGCCAGCAGCTCACCCCGGGACAGGGTCTACAATGAGCAGTTCTTC CASSSPRDRVYNEQFF TRBD1 TRBJ2-1 - TRBV6-2/TRBV6-3
TGTGCCAGTAGTTCGACAGGGGGCAATGGCTACACCTTC CASSSTGGNGYTF TRBD1 TRBJ1-2 - TRBV19
TGTGCCAGCAGCCACCCGCCGGCGACAGCCCCCCGAGGCTACACCTTC CASSHPPATAPRGYTF - TRBJ1-2 - TRBV5-4